Listed here are 26 T cell receptor beta chains from one sample, sequenced in a study of spatial heterogeneity in lung cancer (dated by TCRdb to the late 2010s). Reading the label with the study, this specimen's time point is: sample taken at primary tumor resection. Receptor libraries were prepared by 5' RACE. The listed sequencing device is NextSeq 500. TCRdb cleaned the public reads at Q25 with fastp, built clones with MiXCR and kept in-frame beta chains. CDR3 protein sequences are deduplicated, and each keeps its most common genes and DNA. This sample holds approximately 24,000 distinct CDR3 sequences; about 4.7% were observed only once. The biggest ten clones account for 4.5% to 6.5% of the sample. The sequencing used PBMCs, collected at surgery. The receptors stem from a male donor with early-stage non-small cell lung cancer.

This clonotype was seen ten or more times. This chain uses TRBV24-1 with TRBJ2-5; D is unresolved. There are 13 residues in the CDR3. V lost 4 bases and J lost 5, with 10 bases in between. Germline CDR1 reads KGHDR; CDR2 reads SFDVKD. In DNA, the CDR3 is TGTGCCACCAGTGACTCGGGCGTGGAGACCCAGTACTTC. It encodes CATSDSGVETQYF.

This clonotype was picked up many times. This sequence joins TRBV7-2 and TRBJ1-1; 7 nucleotides match TRBD1. Germline-derived CDR1 and CDR2 are SGHTA and FQGNSA. After removal of 5 bases from V and 5 bases from J, the junction contained 8 bases not matched to a gene. This CDR3 is 14 amino acids long. DNA for the CDR3: TGTGCCAGCAGCACAACACAGGGGAAGACTGAAGCTTTCTTT. Its protein is CASSTTQGKTEAFF. Full variable domain (remainder filled in from reference TRBV7-2 and TRBJ1-1): GAGVSQSPSNKVTEKGKDVELRCDPISGHTALYWYRQSLGQGLEFLIYFQGNSAPDKSGLPSDRFSAERTGGSVSTLTIQRTQQEDSAVYLCASSTTQGKTEAFFGQGTRLTVV.

This clonotype was found many times. The CDR3 DNA follows: TGTGCCAGCAGCCTTGACCCCGGGGAGCTGTTTTTT. It yields the protein CASSLDPGELFF. The chain is built from TRBV4-2 and TRBJ2-2; D call uncertain. Germline values: CDR1 LGHNA, CDR2 YNFKEQ. The ends were cut back, 4 bases at V and 6 bases at J, with 6 bases in the middle. This CDR3 is 12 amino acids long.

This clonotype was picked up many times. This chain joins TRBV25-1 and TRBJ1-2, with D uncertain. Germline loops: CDR1 MGHDK, CDR2 SYGVNS. This CDR3 contains 12 residues. The V end lost 5 bases, the J end lost 6 bases, and 10 bases lay between the germline ends. CDR3 amino acids: CASSMAANGYTF. The CDR3 nucleotides read TGTGCCAGCAGTATGGCGGCTAATGGCTACACCTTC.

This clonotype was observed at least ten times. The V call is TRBV7-8, the J call TRBJ1-1; TRBD1 agrees at 9 bases. Germline CDR1 and CDR2: SGHVS and FQNEAQ. Trimming removed 3 bases from V and 6 bases from J; junction bases left unmatched: 5. The CDR3 loop spans 14 amino acids. Here the CDR3 reads CASSLRTGDAEAFF. The CDR3 DNA reads TGTGCCAGCAGCTTGAGGACAGGGGACGCTGAAGCTTTCTTT.

This clonotype appeared many times. The CDR3: CATSDSQREGIYEQFF. The CDR3 DNA follows: TGTGCCACCAGTGATTCCCAGCGGGAGGGAATCTATGAGCAGTTCTTC. The J gene is TRBJ2-1, the V gene TRBV24-1, with TRBD2 matching 10 bases. The germline V gene encodes CDR1 KGHDR and CDR2 SFDVKD. The CDR3 is made up of 16 amino acids. V trimming: 2 bases; J trimming: 8 bases; junction bases outside the gene matches: 8.

The table lists this clonotype with many counts. The V gene is TRBV30, the J gene TRBJ2-1; 7 bases line up with TRBD2. Germline loops: CDR1 GTSNPN, CDR2 SVGIG (reference sequence). Germline trimming cut 3 bases from V and 4 bases from J; bases unmatched to any gene: 3. This CDR3 comprises 13 residues. The CDR3 coding sequence is TGTGCCTGGAGACAGCGGGGATACAATGAGCAGTTCTTC. Translation: CAWRQRGYNEQFF.

This clonotype was detected many times. The CDR3 loop is CASSPENTGELFF. The CDR3 DNA sequence: TGTGCCAGCAGTCCCGAGAACACCGGGGAGCTGTTTTTT. The chain uses TRBV27 and TRBJ2-2, with D unresolved. Germline lookup yields CDR1 MNHEY and CDR2 SMNVEV (reference sequence). V lost 5 bases and J 1 base, leaving 5 bases between the germline ends. CDR3 length: 13 residues.

In this sample, this clonotype turned up many times. The chain combines TRBV19 with TRBJ2-1; TRBD2 matches at 8 bases. With V trimmed by 5 bases and J by 3 bases, 6 bases remained unmatched. This CDR3 is 15 amino acids long. Germline loops: CDR1 LNHDA, CDR2 SQIVND (reference sequence). CDR3 region: CASSPQRGNYNEQFF. The CDR3 DNA is TGTGCCAGTAGTCCGCAGCGGGGGAACTACAATGAGCAGTTCTTC.

This clonotype occurred many times. V and J are TRBV30 and TRBJ2-3; D call uncertain. This CDR3 is built from 12 residues. Germline V CDR1 and CDR2: GTSNPN, SVGIG (reference sequence). The V end lost 0 bases, the J end lost 1 base, and 2 bases lay between the germline ends. The CDR3 DNA reads TGTGCCTGGAGTGTTGGCACAGATACGCAGTATTTT. Its protein product is CAWSVGTDTQYF.

The V and J genes are TRBV7-2 and TRBJ2-3, with 7 bases aligning to TRBD2. Germline V CDR1 and CDR2: SGHTA, FQGNSA. CDR3 length: 18 amino acids. The V and J ends lost 8 bases and 3 bases, in that order; junction bases with no gene match: 20. This CDR3 is CASWGGVTAGLATDTQYF. CDR3 coding DNA: TGTGCCAGCTGGGGGGGAGTAACGGCCGGACTCGCTACAGATACGCAGTATTTT.

This clonotype was detected many times. The chain links TRBV5-4 to TRBJ2-3, with unresolved D. Trimming pared 0 bases from V and 3 bases from J, leaving 5 bases between. Germline V gene sequence: CDR1 SGHNT, CDR2 YYREEE (reference sequence). The CDR3 is 13 amino acids. For the CDR3, the DNA is TGTGCCAGCAGCTTGGGACCTACAGATACGCAGTATTTT. Its translation is CASSLGPTDTQYF.

This clonotype was observed at least ten times. This rearrangement joins TRBV12-3 or TRBV12-4 to TRBJ1-5, with 11 bases lining up with TRBD1. The CDR3 contains 15 residues. With 6 bases clipped from V and 6 bases from J, the junction kept 7 bases outside the gene matches. CDR3 DNA: TGTGCCAGCAGCATGGGACAGGGGGGGACTCAGCCCCAGCATTTT. Amino acids: CASSMGQGGTQPQHF.

Many counts were recorded for this clonotype. This chain links TRBV7-2 with TRBJ2-1; 11 bases agree with TRBD2. J was trimmed by 5 bases and V by 3 bases; bases with no gene match: 6. CDR1 is SGHTA and CDR2 is FQGNSA in the germline V gene. CDR3 length: 16 amino acids. The CDR3 sequence is CASSLGPGLADNEQFF. CDR3 in DNA: TGTGCCAGCAGCTTGGGGCCGGGACTAGCGGACAATGAGCAGTTCTTC.

This clonotype appeared many times. The rearrangement joins TRBV7-2 to TRBJ2-1; D is perhaps TRBD1 or TRBD2 (5 bases each). This CDR3 contains 13 residues. Germline-derived CDR1 and CDR2 are SGHTA and FQGNSA. V lost 1 base, J lost 9 bases, and 10 bases lay in between. CDR3 residues: CASSLGGLSEQFF. CDR3 DNA: TGTGCCAGCAGCTTAGGGGGGTTGAGTGAGCAGTTCTTC.

This chain uses TRBV6-6 with TRBJ1-1; unclear D gene. Germline V CDR1 and CDR2: MNHNY, SVGAGI (reference sequence). Trimming pared 6 bases from V and 5 bases from J, leaving 10 bases between. CDR3 size: 12 residues. CDR3 nucleotide sequence: TGTGCCAGCAGCCCGACCCGGACTGAAGCTTTCTTT. Its translation is CASSPTRTEAFF.

This clonotype has a count of ten or more. CDR3 bases: TGTGCCAGCAGCCGAAGACAGGGGGAGACCCAGTACTTC. Protein: CASSRRQGETQYF. The chain is built from TRBV11-2 and TRBJ2-5, with 8 bases matching TRBD1. The CDR3 sequence is 13 residues long. Trimming cost V 5 bases and J 5 bases; bases outside gene matches: 4. Germline CDR1 SGHAT, CDR2 FQNNGV. The variable domain in full, completed from reference TRBV11-2 and TRBJ2-5, reads EAGVAQSPRYKIIEKRQSVAFWCNPISGHATLYWYQQILGQGPKLLIQFQNNGVVDDSQLPKDRFSAERLKGVDSTLKIQPAKLEDSAVYLCASSRRQGETQYFGPGTRLLVL.

The gene calls are TRBV19 and TRBJ2-7, with D perhaps matching TRBD2 (7 bases). Trimming shortened V by 3 bases and J by 2 bases, and 20 bases separated the two germline ends. This CDR3 region has 17 residues. Germline V CDR1 and CDR2: LNHDA, SQIVND (reference sequence). The CDR3 DNA follows: TGTGCCAGTAGTATGGCCTCTTCGGCGGGGGACACCTACGAGCAGTACTTC. It yields the protein CASSMASSAGDTYEQYF. The full variable domain, rest sourced from reference TRBV19 and TRBJ2-7, is DGGITQSPKYLFRKEGQNVTLSCEQNLNHDAMYWYRQDPGQGLRLIYYSQIVNDFQKGDIAEGYSVSREKKESFPLTVTSAQKNPTAFYLCASSMASSAGDTYEQYFGPGTRLTVT.

Ten or more counts support this clonotype. The DNA for the CDR3 is TGCAGTGCCAAGGGCAATGAGCAGTTCTTC. This sequence encodes CSAKGNEQFF. The chain combines TRBV20-1 with TRBJ2-1; no reliable D call. The V end was cut by 6 bases, the J end by 6 bases, with 6 bases between. Per germline, CDR1 DFQATT and CDR2 SNEGSKA (reference sequence). The CDR3 has 10 residues.

This clonotype has a count of ten or more. V gene TRBV28 combines with J gene TRBJ2-3, with 10 nucleotides matching TRBD2. The CDR3 has 15 amino acids. Looked up from germline, CDR1 is MDHEN and CDR2 is SYDVKM. Germline trimming cut 2 bases from V and 2 bases from J; bases unmatched to any gene: 1. CDR3 sequence: CASSLSGRVTDTQYF. For the CDR3, the DNA is TGTGCCAGCAGTTTAAGCGGGAGGGTCACAGATACGCAGTATTTT. The variable domain in full, with the rest retrieved from reference TRBV28 and TRBJ2-3, is DVKVTQSSRYLVKRTGEKVFLECVQDMDHENMFWYRQDPGLGLRLIYFSYDVKMKEKGDIPEGYSVSREKKERFSLILESASTNQTSMYLCASSLSGRVTDTQYFGPGTRLTVL.

This clonotype ranks as medium-sized. V usage is TRBV28 and J usage is TRBJ2-7, with TRBD1 matching over 8 bases. The J segment lost 5 bases and the V segment lost 7 bases, leaving 4 bases of the junction unmatched. Germline V CDR1 and CDR2: MDHEN, SYDVKM. This CDR3 is built from 12 residues. The CDR3 bases are TGTGCCAGCACCATACAGGGGGACGAGCAGTACTTC. Amino acid sequence: CASTIQGDEQYF.

This clonotype was counted ten times or more. An end of the junction differs from the germline gene, which may be a read error. This sequence joins TRBV7-2 and TRBJ1-1, with D unclear. Germline CDR1 and CDR2: SGHTA and FQGNSA. The CDR3 has 13 amino acids. CDR3 sequence (DNA): TGTGCCAGCAGCCCCCTATCACAGACTGAGGCTTTCTTT. Translating gives CASSPLSQTEAFF. The whole variable domain, remainder taken from reference TRBV7-2 and TRBJ1-1, is GAGVSQSPSNKVTEKGKDVELRCDPISGHTALYWYRQSLGQGLEFLIYFQGNSAPDKSGLPSDRFSAERTGGSVSTLTIQRTQQEDSAVYLCASSPLSQTEAFFGQGTRLTVV.

This clonotype showed up many times. This chain joins TRBV27 and TRBJ2-6; D is unresolved. The CDR3 is 15 amino acids. The germline V and J ends were trimmed by 4 bases and 6 bases, with 13 bases remaining between them. The V gene's germline CDR1 is MNHEY and CDR2 SMNVEV (reference sequence). The CDR3 reads CASSSRLGTANVLTF. DNA of the CDR3: TGTGCCAGCAGTTCCCGACTGGGTACGGCCAACGTCCTGACTTTC.

Many counts were recorded for this clonotype. The gene calls are TRBV11-2 and TRBJ1-2; D might be TRBD1 (5 bases). V was pared by 5 bases and J by 7 bases, with 20 bases between. The germline V gene has CDR1 SGHAT and CDR2 FQNNGV. The CDR3 totals 15 residues. The CDR3 bases are TGTGCCAGCAGCGCACCCGGGGCGGTTTTGGGTGGCTACACCTTC. The encoded protein is CASSAPGAVLGGYTF.

This clonotype is termed medium-sized (0.01 to 0.1%). The rearrangement joins TRBV12-3 or TRBV12-4 to TRBJ1-1; no clear D gene. The length of the CDR3 is 15 residues. V lost 5 bases to trimming and J lost 5 bases, with 18 bases between them. In DNA form, the CDR3 reads TGTGCCAGCAGTGCTAGATCGGGCCCGATTACTGAAGCTTTCTTT. Translation gives CASSARSGPITEAFF.

This clonotype occurred many times. The gene calls are TRBV15 and TRBJ2-3; D unresolved. CDR3 size: 16 residues. V dropped 0 bases and J dropped 2 bases, with 12 bases sitting between them. CDR1 and CDR2 from the germline V gene are LNHNV and YYDKDF (reference sequence). The CDR3 nucleotides are TGTGCCACCAGCAGAGATAACCTGCTAAACACAGATACGCAGTATTTT. Its translation is CATSRDNLLNTDTQYF.